One sample yielded the 6 T cell receptor beta chains listed below, sequenced in a study of CD8+ T cells in alopecia areata. The treatment: oral pan-JAK inhibitor, 5-10 mg twice daily. The sequencing template was cDNA reverse transcribed from extracted RNA. Assay: immunoSEQ multiplex PCR; the TCRdb copy retains only in-frame clones and omits some. The sample contains roughly 220,000 clones, approximately 70% of which appear only once. This specimen consisted of CD4+ T cells sorted from blood, obtained at roughly week 45, from a patient treated with tofacitinib. Receptors originate from a human donor with alopecia areata.

This sequence joins TRBV30 and TRBJ1-2; 9 bases are a match to TRBD1. V lost 5 bases and J lost 5; bases outside the gene matches: 12. Germline CDR1 is GTSNPN and CDR2 is SVGIG (reference sequence). There are 15 residues in the CDR3. The CDR3 bases are TGTGCCTGGGAGGCCCCGGGGACAGGGACTTATGGCTACACCTTC. Amino acid sequence: CAWEAPGTGTYGYTF. Full variable domain (missing parts from reference TRBV30 and TRBJ1-2): SQTIHQWPATLVQPVGSPLSLECTVEGTSNPNLYWYRQAAGRGLQLLFYSVGIGQISSEVPQNLSASRPQDRQFILSSKKLLLSDSGFYLCAWEAPGTGTYGYTFGSGTRLTVV.

The chain has TRBV10-3 and TRBJ2-2; a weak D match, TRBD1 (6 bases). CDR1 is ENHRY and CDR2 is SYGVKD in the germline V gene. Trimming removed 7 bases at V and 1 base at J, with 10 bases between. This CDR3 region has 14 residues. The CDR3 is CAITTDRNTGELFF. DNA of the CDR3: TGTGCCATCACCACGGACAGGAACACCGGGGAGCTGTTTTTT.

The chain combines TRBV29-1 with TRBJ2-7, with a weak D call TRBD2 (7 bases). Germline V gives CDR1 SQVTM, CDR2 ANQGSEA. V shed 3 bases and J shed 0 bases, with 21 bases lying between them. The CDR3 is 17 amino acids. CDR3 in amino acids: CSVEWAHRGAASYEQYF. DNA for the CDR3: TGCAGCGTTGAGTGGGCCCATCGGGGGGCCGCCTCCTACGAGCAGTACTTC.

The chain carries TRBV7-2 and TRBJ2-7, with D tentatively TRBD2 (5 bases). Between the trimmed V and J ends, which lost 2 bases and 7 bases, there was a span of 12 bases. In germline, CDR1 is SGHTA, CDR2 FQGNSA. This CDR3 is 13 amino acids long. The CDR3 coding sequence is TGTGCCAGCAGCTTATCTGGGGAGTATGAGCAGTACTTC. Its protein is CASSLSGEYEQYF. Filled out from reference TRBV7-2 and TRBJ2-7, the complete variable domain reads GAGVSQSPSNKVTEKGKDVELRCDPISGHTALYWYRQSLGQGLEFLIYFQGNSAPDKSGLPSDRFSAERTGGSVSTLTIQRTQQEDSAVYLCASSLSGEYEQYFGPGTRLTVT.

The chain employs TRBV10-3 and TRBJ2-7; D remains ambiguous. The CDR3 has 14 amino acids. V was shortened by 4 bases and J by 4 bases, with 14 bases between the two germline ends. Germline CDR1 ENHRY, CDR2 SYGVKD. The CDR3 region is CAISGPNKEYEQYF. The CDR3 DNA is TGTGCCATCAGTGGACCGAATAAGGAATACGAGCAGTACTTC.

This chain links TRBV7-6 with TRBJ2-5; D call uncertain. The germline V gene has CDR1 SGHVS and CDR2 FNYEAQ. V lost 2 bases and J 5 bases, leaving 3 bases between the germline ends. The CDR3 consists of 11 residues. The CDR3 reads CASSLQETQYF. CDR3 bases: TGTGCCAGCAGCTTACAGGAGACCCAGTACTTC. Looking up the rest from reference TRBV7-6 and TRBJ2-5 gives the full variable domain: GAGVSQSPRYKVTKRGQDVALRCDPISGHVSLYWYRQALGQGPEFLTYFNYEAQQDKSGLPNDRFSAERPEGSISTLTIQRTEQRDSAMYRCASSLQETQYFGPGTRLLVL.